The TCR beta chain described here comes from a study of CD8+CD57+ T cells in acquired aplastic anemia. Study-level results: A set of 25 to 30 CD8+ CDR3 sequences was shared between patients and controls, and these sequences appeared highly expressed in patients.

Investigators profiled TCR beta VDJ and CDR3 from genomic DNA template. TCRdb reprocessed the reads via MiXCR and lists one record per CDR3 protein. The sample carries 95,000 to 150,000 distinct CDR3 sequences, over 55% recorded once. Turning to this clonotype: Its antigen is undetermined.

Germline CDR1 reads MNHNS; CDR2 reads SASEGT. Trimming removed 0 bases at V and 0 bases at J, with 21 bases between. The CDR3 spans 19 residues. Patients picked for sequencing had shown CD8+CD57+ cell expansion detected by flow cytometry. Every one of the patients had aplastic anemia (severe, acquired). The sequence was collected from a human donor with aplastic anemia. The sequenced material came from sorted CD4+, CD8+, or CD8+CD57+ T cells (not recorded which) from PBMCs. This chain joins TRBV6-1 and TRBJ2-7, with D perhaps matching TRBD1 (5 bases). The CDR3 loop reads CASSEAHVVTVSPSYEQYF. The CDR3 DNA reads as TGTGCCAGCAGTGAAGCTCATGTAGTGACAGTATCCCCCTCCTACGAGCAGTACTTC.